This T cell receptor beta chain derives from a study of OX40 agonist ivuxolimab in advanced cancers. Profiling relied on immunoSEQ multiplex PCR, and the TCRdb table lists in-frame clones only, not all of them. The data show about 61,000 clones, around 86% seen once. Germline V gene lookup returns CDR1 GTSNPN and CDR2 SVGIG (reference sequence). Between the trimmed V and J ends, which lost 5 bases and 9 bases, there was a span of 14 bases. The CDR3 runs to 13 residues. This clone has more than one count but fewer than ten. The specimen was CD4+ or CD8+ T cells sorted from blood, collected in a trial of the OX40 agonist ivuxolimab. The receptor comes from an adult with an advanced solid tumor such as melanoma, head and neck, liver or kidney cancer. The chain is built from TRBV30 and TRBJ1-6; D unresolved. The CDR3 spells CAWASPGFSPLHF. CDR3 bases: TGTGCCTGGGCTAGCCCCGGATTTTCACCCCTCCACTTT.